This record covers a single T cell receptor beta chain. These data originate in a study of blood T cell repertoires in COVID-19. The wider study: Donors in the United States, Italy and Spain gave samples during acute or convalescent COVID-19. PBMCs, B-cell-depleted T cells, or T cells were the source of the cDNA or gDNA that made up the material.

Original processing methods: Estimates of nucleated cell counts were drawn from the amplification of reference gene primers. Using immunoSEQ multiplex PCR, the repertoire was profiled, and TCRdb retains in-frame clones only, with some absent. Clonal size and the V and J genes are those of that table, whereas D and trimming came from the DNA. The sample consists of around 140,000 clones, around four fifths of them appearing once. The source of this sequence is a human donor in a cohort sampled during active COVID-19. The specimen was peripheral blood.

The chain's CDR3 is CASSSGLFF. Here the CDR3 DNA reads TGTGCCAGCAGTTCAGGGCTGTTTTTT. The chain couples TRBV6-6 to TRBJ2-2; D ambiguous. CDR3 size: 9 residues. Germline CDR1 and CDR2: MNHNY and SVGAGI (reference sequence). V gave up 4 bases and J gave up 13 bases, with 4 bases separating them.